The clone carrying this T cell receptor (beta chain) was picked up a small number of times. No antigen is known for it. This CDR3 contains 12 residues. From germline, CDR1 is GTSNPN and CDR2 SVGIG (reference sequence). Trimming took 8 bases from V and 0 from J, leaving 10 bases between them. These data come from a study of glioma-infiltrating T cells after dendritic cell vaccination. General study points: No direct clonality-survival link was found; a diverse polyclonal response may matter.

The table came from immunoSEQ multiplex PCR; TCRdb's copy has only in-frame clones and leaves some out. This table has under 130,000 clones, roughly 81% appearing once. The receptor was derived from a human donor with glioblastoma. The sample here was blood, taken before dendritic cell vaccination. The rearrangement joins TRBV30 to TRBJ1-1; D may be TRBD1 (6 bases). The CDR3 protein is CALHRVNTEAFF. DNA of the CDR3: TGTGCCCTACACAGGGTGAACACTGAAGCTTTCTTT.